A single sample gave rise to the 9 T cell receptor beta chains below, sequenced in a study of blood T cell repertoires in COVID-19. Clones were read by immunoSEQ multiplex PCR, and TCRdb kept only the in-frame ones, dropping some. The profile shows about 42,000 clones, about 85% of them singletons. The sample taken for sequencing was peripheral blood. The receptors stem from a woman in her 70s in a cohort sampled during active COVID-19.

The gene calls are TRBV19 and TRBJ1-5, with 9 bases identical to TRBD1. CDR3 length equals 18 residues. CDR1 and CDR2 (germline): LNHDA, SQIVND (reference sequence). Trimming cost V 6 bases and J 5 bases; bases outside gene matches: 17. CDR3 protein: CASSPAPVYRGLDQPQHF. CDR3 nucleotide sequence: TGTGCCAGTAGCCCCGCTCCGGTATACAGGGGGCTAGATCAGCCCCAGCATTTT.

V is TRBV28 and J is TRBJ2-1; D might be TRBD1 (6 bases). Germline-derived CDR1 and CDR2 are MDHEN and SYDVKM. Trimming left V 8 bases short and J 4 bases short, with 15 bases between. This CDR3 comprises 14 residues. CDR3 bases: TGTGCCAGCCAACAGACAGGACAGTACAATGAGCAGTTCTTC. Its translation is CASQQTGQYNEQFF.

The genes are TRBV25-1 and TRBJ2-2, with D maybe TRBD2 (6 bases). Germline assignment: CDR1 MGHDK and CDR2 SYGVNS. CDR3 length equals 17 residues. V was shortened by 2 bases and J by 2 bases, with 15 bases between the two germline ends. The CDR3 sequence: CASSEVGGPTNTGELFF. CDR3 sequence (DNA): TGTGCCAGCAGTGAAGTCGGGGGACCCACCAACACCGGGGAGCTGTTTTTT.

The rearrangement uses TRBV3-1 (or the pseudogene TRBV3-2) and TRBJ1-4; D is undetermined. The CDR3 loop spans 14 amino acids. The V gene's germline CDR1 is LGHDT and CDR2 YNNKEL (reference sequence). Trimming took 4 bases from V and 4 from J, leaving 10 bases between them. The CDR3 sequence is CASSPGGFNEKLFF. In DNA, the CDR3 is TGTGCCAGCAGCCCCGGCGGCTTTAATGAAAAACTGTTTTTT.

The rearrangement uses TRBV19 and TRBJ2-1; 9 bases align to TRBD2. The germline V gene has CDR1 LNHDA and CDR2 SQIVND (reference sequence). The CDR3 is 17 amino acids. V lost 1 base, J lost 9 bases, and 13 bases stayed unmatched. CDR3 nucleotides: TGTGCCAGTAGTATAGTATTCTCTAGCGGGACAAGGGGTGAGCAGTTCTTC. Encoded protein: CASSIVFSSGTRGEQFF.

J is TRBJ2-7 and V is TRBV11-3; the D gene is possibly TRBD1 (5 bases). CDR3 size: 18 residues. CDR1 is SGHNT, CDR2 YENEEA, per germline. Trimming cost V 5 bases and J 11 bases, with 34 bases left between them. DNA of the CDR3: TGTGCCAGCAGCCTCCAGGGCTACTACGTCGCTCACCGACCTAAGGAGTACTTC. Its translation is CASSLQGYYVAHRPKEYF.

This rearrangement joins TRBV7-3 to TRBJ2-1; no firm D call. Germline loops: CDR1 SGHTA, CDR2 FQGTGA. Trimming stripped 5 bases from V and 4 bases from J, with 9 bases between. CDR3 size: 13 residues. The DNA for the CDR3 is TGTGCCAGCAGCCCCGGTCCGTACAATGAGCAGTTCTTC. Its translation is CASSPGPYNEQFF.

This clone was picked up one time. The chain joins TRBV29-1 to TRBJ2-7; the match to TRBD2 covers 14 bases. The trim removed 3 bases at V and 3 bases at J, leaving 7 bases unmatched. The germline gives CDR1 SQVTM, CDR2 ANQGSEA. The CDR3 is 16 residues long. This CDR3 is CSVEGGLAGANYEQYF. The DNA for the CDR3 is TGCAGCGTTGAGGGGGGACTAGCGGGAGCCAACTACGAGCAGTACTTC.

The rearrangement joins TRBV5-6 to TRBJ1-1; D remains unclear. Germline CDR1 and CDR2: SGHDT and YYEEEE. V was pared by 0 bases and J by 4 bases, with 10 bases between. This CDR3 comprises 14 residues. CDR3 sequence reads: CASSLVGVGTEAFF. The CDR3, as DNA: TGTGCCAGCAGCTTGGTCGGGGTGGGCACTGAAGCTTTCTTT.